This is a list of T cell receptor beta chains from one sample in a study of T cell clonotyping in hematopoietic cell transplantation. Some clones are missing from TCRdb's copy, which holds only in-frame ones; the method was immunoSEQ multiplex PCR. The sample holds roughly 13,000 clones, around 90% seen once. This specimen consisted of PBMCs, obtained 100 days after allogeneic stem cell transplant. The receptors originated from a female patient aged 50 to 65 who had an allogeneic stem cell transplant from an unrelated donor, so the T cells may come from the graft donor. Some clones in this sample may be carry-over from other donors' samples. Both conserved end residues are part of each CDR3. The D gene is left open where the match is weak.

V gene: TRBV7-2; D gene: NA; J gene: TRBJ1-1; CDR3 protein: CASSLEAVSEAFF
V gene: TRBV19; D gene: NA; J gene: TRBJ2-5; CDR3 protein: CASSIADQETQYF
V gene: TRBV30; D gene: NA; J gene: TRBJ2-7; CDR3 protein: CAWSSGTYEQYF
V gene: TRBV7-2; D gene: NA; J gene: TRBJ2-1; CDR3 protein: CASSQGPGNAYNEQFF
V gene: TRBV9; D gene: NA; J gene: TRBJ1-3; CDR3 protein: CASSVSGSSGNTIYF
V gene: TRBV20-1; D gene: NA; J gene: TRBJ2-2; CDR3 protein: CSAPGYAELFF
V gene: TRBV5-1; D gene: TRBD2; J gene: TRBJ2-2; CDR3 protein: CASSLAGANTGELFF
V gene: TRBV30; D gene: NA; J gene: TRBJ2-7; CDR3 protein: CAWAPRDGVEQYF
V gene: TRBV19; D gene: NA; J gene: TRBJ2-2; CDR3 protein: CAIRGAGNTGELFF
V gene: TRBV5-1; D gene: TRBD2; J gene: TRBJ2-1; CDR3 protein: CASSLSGGPYNEQFF
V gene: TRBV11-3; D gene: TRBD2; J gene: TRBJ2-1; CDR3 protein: CASSLELGGNNEQFF
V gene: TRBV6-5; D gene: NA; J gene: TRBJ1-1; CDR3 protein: CASRYPTENTEAFF
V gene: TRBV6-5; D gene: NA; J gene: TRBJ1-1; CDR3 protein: CASSYTKGSEAFF
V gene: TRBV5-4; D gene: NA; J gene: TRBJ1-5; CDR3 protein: CASSLGERQPQHF
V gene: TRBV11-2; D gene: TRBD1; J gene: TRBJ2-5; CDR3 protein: CASSSGQVKETQYF
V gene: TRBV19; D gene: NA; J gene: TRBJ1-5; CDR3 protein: CASTIYSNQPQHF
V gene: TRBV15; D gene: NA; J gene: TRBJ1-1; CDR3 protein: CATSRDLWGSTNTEAFF
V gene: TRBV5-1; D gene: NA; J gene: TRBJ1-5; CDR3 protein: CASSLEGTVNQPQHF
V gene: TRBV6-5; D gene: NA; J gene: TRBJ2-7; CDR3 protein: CASSYLGTDSYEQYF
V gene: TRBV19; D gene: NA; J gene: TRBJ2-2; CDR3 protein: CASSIGLGGPRTGELFF
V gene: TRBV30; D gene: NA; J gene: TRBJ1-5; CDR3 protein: CAWRPRTDYSNQPQHF
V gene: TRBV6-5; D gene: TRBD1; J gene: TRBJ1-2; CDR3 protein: CASRYSGTGAGYTF
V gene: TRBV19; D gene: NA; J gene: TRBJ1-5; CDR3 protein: CASSIRVEGFNQAQHF
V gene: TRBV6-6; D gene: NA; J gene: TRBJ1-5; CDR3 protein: CASSSGNQPQHF
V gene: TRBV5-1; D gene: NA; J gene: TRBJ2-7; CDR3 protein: CASSPTGYEQYF
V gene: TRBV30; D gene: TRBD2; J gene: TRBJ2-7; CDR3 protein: CAHFIAGGRGEQYF
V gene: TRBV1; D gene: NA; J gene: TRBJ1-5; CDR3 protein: CTSSPRTGGEPDQPQHF
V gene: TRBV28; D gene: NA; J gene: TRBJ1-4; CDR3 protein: CASSFNRGMYEKLFF
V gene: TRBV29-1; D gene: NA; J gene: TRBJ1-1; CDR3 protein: CSGSRANTEAFF
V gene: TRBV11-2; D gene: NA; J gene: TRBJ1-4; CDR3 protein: CASSSGVLGLDEKLFF
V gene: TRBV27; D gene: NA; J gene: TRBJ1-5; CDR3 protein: CASSLRAGSYSNQPQHF
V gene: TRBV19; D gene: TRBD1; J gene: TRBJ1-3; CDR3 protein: CASSSPGEGQLNFGNTIYF
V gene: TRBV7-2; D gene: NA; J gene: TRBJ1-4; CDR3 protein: CASSDPPNEKLFF
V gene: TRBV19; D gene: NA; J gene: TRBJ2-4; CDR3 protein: CASSMRTVAKNIQYF
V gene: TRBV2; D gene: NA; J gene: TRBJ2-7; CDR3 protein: CASRIAGSGEQYF
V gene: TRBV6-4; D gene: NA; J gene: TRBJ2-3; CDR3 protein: CASSSGSTDTQYF
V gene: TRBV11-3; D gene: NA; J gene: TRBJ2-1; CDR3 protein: CASSSRNLGSYNEQFF
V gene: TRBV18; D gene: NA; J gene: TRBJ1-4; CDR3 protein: CASSTGFEKLFF
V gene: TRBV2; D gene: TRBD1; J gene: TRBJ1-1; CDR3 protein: CASRETGVTEAFF
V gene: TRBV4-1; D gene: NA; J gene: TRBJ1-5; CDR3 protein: CASSQDYENQPQHF
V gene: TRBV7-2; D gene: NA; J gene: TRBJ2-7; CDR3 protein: CASSLMEGSYEQYF
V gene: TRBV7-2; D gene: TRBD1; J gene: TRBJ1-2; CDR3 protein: CASSFQGAYGYTF
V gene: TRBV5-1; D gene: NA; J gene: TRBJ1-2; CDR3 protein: CASSLDADGYTF
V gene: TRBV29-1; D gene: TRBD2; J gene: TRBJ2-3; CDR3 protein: CSVTPGTSSPDTQYF
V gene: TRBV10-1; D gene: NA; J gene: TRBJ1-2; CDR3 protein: CASSAGFYGQAHSGYTF
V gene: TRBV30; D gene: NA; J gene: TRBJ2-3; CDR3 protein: CAWTQRRADTQYF
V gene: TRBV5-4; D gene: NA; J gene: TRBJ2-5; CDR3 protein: CASSLAVGEETQYF
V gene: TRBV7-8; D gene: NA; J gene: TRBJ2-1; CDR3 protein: CASSSLTILPSALQFF
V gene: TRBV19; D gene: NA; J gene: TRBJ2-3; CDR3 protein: CASTRWPSTDTQYF
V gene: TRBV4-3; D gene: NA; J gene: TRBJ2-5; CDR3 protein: CASSQDQEYQETQYF
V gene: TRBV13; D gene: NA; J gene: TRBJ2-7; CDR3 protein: CASSGESLNYEQYF
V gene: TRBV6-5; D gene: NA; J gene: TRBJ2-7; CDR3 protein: CASTQGVAYEQYF
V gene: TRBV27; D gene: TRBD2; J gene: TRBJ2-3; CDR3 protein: CASGTSGGGDTQYF
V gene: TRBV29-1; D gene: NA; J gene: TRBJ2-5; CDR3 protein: CSAGENMQETQYF
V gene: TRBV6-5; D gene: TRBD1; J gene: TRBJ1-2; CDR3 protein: CASSSNQGGNGYTF
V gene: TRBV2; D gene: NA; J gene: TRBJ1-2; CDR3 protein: CATDYYGYTF
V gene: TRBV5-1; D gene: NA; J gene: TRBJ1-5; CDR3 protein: CASSRTGSSNQPQHF
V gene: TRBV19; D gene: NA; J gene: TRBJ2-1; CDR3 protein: CASTSGRISGFSSYNEQFF
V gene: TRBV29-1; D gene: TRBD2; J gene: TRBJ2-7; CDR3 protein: CSVDSASGRGYEQYF